The rows below give T cell receptor beta chains drawn from one sample of a study of OX40 agonist ivuxolimab in advanced cancers. Only in-frame clones appear in the TCRdb table, and some are missing; sequencing was by immunoSEQ multiplex PCR. Among 72,000 or so clones listed, approximately 84% were seen once. The specimen comprised CD4+ or CD8+ T cells sorted from blood, sampled in a trial of the OX40 agonist ivuxolimab. These receptors were obtained from an adult with an advanced solid tumor such as melanoma, head and neck, liver or kidney cancer. Both conserved end residues are part of each CDR3. A D gene is named only where the DNA matches it firmly. Size is stated for part of the rows, as once, few or many counts, or as a class when the clone is expanded.

D gene	clone size	J gene	CDR3 length	V gene	CDR3 DNA	CDR3 protein
TRBD2	once	TRBJ2-7	13	TRBV7-3	TGTGCCAGCAGTGTCGCTAGCGGGGACGAGCAGTACTTC	CASSVASGDEQYF
.	few	TRBJ2-3	12	TRBV6-1	TGTGCCAGCAGCTGGAGCACAGATACGCAGTATTTT	CASSWSTDTQYF
.	.	TRBJ1-2	14	TRBV18	TGTGCCAGCTCACCCGCGGCAGGGGCATATGGCTACACCTTC	CASSPAAGAYGYTF
.	.	TRBJ2-7	12	TRBV2	TGTGCCAGCAGTGAAATTAACTACGAGCAGTACTTC	CASSEINYEQYF
.	.	TRBJ1-1	13	TRBV11-3	TGTGCCAGCAGTAATAACCCCGACACTGAAGCTTTCTTT	CASSNNPDTEAFF
.	.	TRBJ1-5	16	TRBV2	TGTGCCAGCAGTGACCCCCCCAGGGACGGCAATCAGCCCCAGCATTTT	CASSDPPRDGNQPQHF
.	.	TRBJ1-3	13	TRBV5-1	TGCGCCAGCAGCTTGGGACGAGGAAGCACCATATATTTT	CASSLGRGSTIYF
TRBD1	once	TRBJ2-3	14	TRBV2	TGTGCCAGCGAGGACAGGGCCAGCACAGATACGCAGTATTTT	CASEDRASTDTQYF
.	.	TRBJ1-3	16	TRBV7-6	TGTGCCAGCAGCTTAGGTGGAAGGGCCTCTGGAAACACCATATATTTT	CASSLGGRASGNTIYF
.	few	TRBJ2-3	16	TRBV2	TGTGCCAGCAGTGAAGCGCCTAGCACTAGCACAGATACGCAGTATTTT	CASSEAPSTSTDTQYF
TRBD1	.	TRBJ1-1	15	TRBV11-2	TGTGCCAGCAGCTTACAGGGGGCTGGGGGCACTGAAGCTTTCTTT	CASSLQGAGGTEAFF
.	.	TRBJ2-2	14	TRBV2	TGTGCCAGCATGAGGTTGGCCAACACCGGGGAGCTGTTTTTT	CASMRLANTGELFF
.	.	TRBJ2-1	17	TRBV1	TGCACCAGCAGCCAAGAAGCTGGGACCGACCTGTCCGATGAGCAGTTCTTC	CTSSQEAGTDLSDEQFF
TRBD1	once	TRBJ1-2	14	TRBV11-3	TGTGCCAGCAGCTTAGAAACAGGGGGCTATGGCTACACCTTC	CASSLETGGYGYTF
.	.	TRBJ2-4	19	TRBV28	TGTGCCAGCAGTACCCCACGACAGGATTTGGGGGCTCACGGAAACATTCAGTACTTC	CASSTPRQDLGAHGNIQYF
.	.	TRBJ2-7	13	TRBV7-2	TGTGCCAGCAGCTTATCGCCCTTCTACGAGCAGTACTTC	CASSLSPFYEQYF
.	once	TRBJ1-3	14	TRBV10-3	TGTGCCATCAGACCCGGGGACTCTGGAAACACCATATATTTT	CAIRPGDSGNTIYF
.	.	TRBJ2-2	11	TRBV2	TGTGCCAGCAGTGACGGCGGGGAGCTGTTTTTT	CASSDGGELFF
TRBD1	.	TRBJ1-4	14	TRBV2	TGTGCCAGCAGTCCTTACAGGGGATGGGAAAAACTGTTTTTT	CASSPYRGWEKLFF
.	few	TRBJ1-1	13	TRBV29-1	TGCAGCGTGGCCCGGACAGTGAACACTGAAGCTTTCTTT	CSVARTVNTEAFF
.	.	TRBJ1-6	15	TRBV30	TGTGCCTGGAGTGTACGGAGTCCAGGGGAATCACCCCTCCACTTT	CAWSVRSPGESPLHF
TRBD2	.	TRBJ2-2	18	TRBV7-6	TGTGCCACCAGAGCGGGAGACGGCCTATTCGCGAACACCGGGGAGCTGTTTTTT	CATRAGDGLFANTGELFF
TRBD1	.	TRBJ1-6	20	TRBV19	TGTGCCAGCCGGGGGGACAGAGGACCCAGCATGAGCTCCTATAATTCACCCCTCCACTTT	CASRGDRGPSMSSYNSPLHF
.	.	TRBJ2-6	16	TRBV5-7	TGTGCCAGCAGCTTGGTTTCGGCTACTGGGGCCAACGTCCTGACTTTC	CASSLVSATGANVLTF
TRBD1	.	TRBJ2-7	14	TRBV5-1	TGCGCCAGCAGCCTACGGACAGGTGGAGGCGAGCAGTACTTC	CASSLRTGGGEQYF
.	.	TRBJ1-1	14	TRBV5-4	TGTGCCAGCAGCTCCGTGGGGGGGAACACTGAAGCTTTCTTT	CASSSVGGNTEAFF
.	.	TRBJ2-2	14	TRBV18	TGTGCCAGCTCCCTACTGGGCGACACCGGGGAGCTGTTTTTT	CASSLLGDTGELFF
TRBD1	once	TRBJ2-5	16	TRBV5-4	TGTGCCAGCAGCTCAACAGGGGGAACTCCCCAAGAGACCCAGTACTTC	CASSSTGGTPQETQYF
.	.	TRBJ2-1	14	TRBV6-4	TGTGCCAGCAGACCGGGACACGGACACAATGAGCAGTTCTTC	CASRPGHGHNEQFF
.	.	TRBJ1-5	15	TRBV18	TGTGCCAGCTCATCTACGACGGGTAGCAATCAGCCCCAGCATTTT	CASSSTTGSNQPQHF
.	few	TRBJ2-7	13	TRBV5-6	TGTGCCAGCAGCTCTGGCAGCCCCTACGAGCAGTACTTC	CASSSGSPYEQYF
.	.	TRBJ1-5	14	TRBV5-6	TGTGCCAGCAGCTCGGACGGAAGAAATCAGCCCCAGCATTTT	CASSSDGRNQPQHF
TRBD1	.	TRBJ1-5	13	TRBV6-5	TGTGCCAGCAGTAACAGGGGGAATCAGCCCCAGCATTTT	CASSNRGNQPQHF
TRBD1	.	TRBJ2-7	14	TRBV4-1	TGCGCCAGCAGCCGACGGGACAGCACCTACGAGCAGTACTTC	CASSRRDSTYEQYF
TRBD1	.	TRBJ2-3	16	TRBV7-9	TGTGCCAGCAGCCACAACGACAGGGGGAGCACAGATACGCAGTATTTT	CASSHNDRGSTDTQYF
.	.	TRBJ1-4	15	TRBV7-8	TGTGCCAGCAGCCTTTTCTTCGCTGCTAATGAAAAACTGTTTTTT	CASSLFFAANEKLFF
.	medium-sized	TRBJ2-6	14	TRBV6-1	TGTGCCAGCAGTGAAGTATCCGGGGCCAACGTCCTGACTTTC	CASSEVSGANVLTF
.	.	TRBJ2-7	14	TRBV11-1	TGTGCCAGCAGCTTAGACTGGGGTCAGTACGAGCAGTACTTC	CASSLDWGQYEQYF
.	few	TRBJ1-2	13	TRBV5-6	TGTGCCAGCAGCTTGGCCGGCAACTATGGCTACACCTTC	CASSLAGNYGYTF